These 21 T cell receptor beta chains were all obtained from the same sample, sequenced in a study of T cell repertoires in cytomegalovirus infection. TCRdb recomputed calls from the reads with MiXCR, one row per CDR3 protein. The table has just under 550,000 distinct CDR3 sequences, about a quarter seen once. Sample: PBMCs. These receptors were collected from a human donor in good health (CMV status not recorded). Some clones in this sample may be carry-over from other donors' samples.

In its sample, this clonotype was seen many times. CDR3 loop: CASSLRGSYNEQFF. DNA for the CDR3: TGTGCCAGCAGCTTACGGGGCTCCTACAATGAGCAGTTCTTC. V is TRBV7-2 and J is TRBJ2-1, with a weak D call TRBD2 (5 bases). V dropped 2 bases and J dropped 0 bases, with 5 bases sitting between them. Germline CDR1 and CDR2: SGHTA and FQGNSA. This CDR3 spans 14 amino acids.

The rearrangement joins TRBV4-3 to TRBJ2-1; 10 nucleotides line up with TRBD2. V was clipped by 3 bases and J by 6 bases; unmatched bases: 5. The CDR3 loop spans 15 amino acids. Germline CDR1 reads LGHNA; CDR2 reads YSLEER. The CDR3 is CASSHLAGAANEQFF. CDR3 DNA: TGCGCCAGCAGCCATCTAGCGGGGGCGGCCAATGAGCAGTTCTTC.

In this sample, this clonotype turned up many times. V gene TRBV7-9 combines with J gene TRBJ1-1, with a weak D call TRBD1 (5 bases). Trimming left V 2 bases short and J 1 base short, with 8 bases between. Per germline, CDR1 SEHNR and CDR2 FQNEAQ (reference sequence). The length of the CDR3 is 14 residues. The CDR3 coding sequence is TGTGCCAGCAGCTTAAGAGGGGAGAACACTGAAGCTTTCTTT. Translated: CASSLRGENTEAFF. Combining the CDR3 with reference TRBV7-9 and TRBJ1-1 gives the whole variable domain DTGVSQNPRHKITKRGQNVTFRCDPISEHNRLYWYRQTLGQGPEFLTYFQNEAQLEKSRLLSDRFSAERPKGSFSTLEIQRTEQGDSAMYLCASSLRGENTEAFFGQGTRLTVV.

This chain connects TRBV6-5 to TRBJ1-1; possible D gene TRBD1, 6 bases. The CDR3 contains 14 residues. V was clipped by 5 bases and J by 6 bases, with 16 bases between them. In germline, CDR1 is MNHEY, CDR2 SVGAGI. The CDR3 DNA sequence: TGTGCCAGCAGTCCGTGGGGGGGGGCGGCTGAAGCTTTCTTT. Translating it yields CASSPWGGAAEAFF.

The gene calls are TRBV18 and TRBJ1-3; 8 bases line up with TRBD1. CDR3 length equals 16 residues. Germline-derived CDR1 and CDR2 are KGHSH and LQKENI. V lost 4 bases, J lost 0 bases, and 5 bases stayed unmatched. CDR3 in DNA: TGTGCCAGCTCACGGGACAGGACGAGCTCTGGAAACACCATATATTTT. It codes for CASSRDRTSSGNTIYF.

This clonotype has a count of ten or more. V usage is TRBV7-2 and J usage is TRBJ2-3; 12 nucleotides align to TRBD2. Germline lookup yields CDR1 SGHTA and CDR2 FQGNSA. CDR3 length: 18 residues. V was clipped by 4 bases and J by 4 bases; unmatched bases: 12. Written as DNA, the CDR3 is TGTGCCAGCAGCTCCCCTAGCGGGAGGGCCCTCTCCGCAGATACGCAGTATTTT. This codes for CASSSPSGRALSADTQYF.

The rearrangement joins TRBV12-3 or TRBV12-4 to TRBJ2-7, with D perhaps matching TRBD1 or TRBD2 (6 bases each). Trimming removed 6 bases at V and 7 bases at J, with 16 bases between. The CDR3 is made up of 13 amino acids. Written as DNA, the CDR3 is TGTGCCAGCAGCCCAGGGGCGGGGCGTGAGCAGTACTTC. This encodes CASSPGAGREQYF.

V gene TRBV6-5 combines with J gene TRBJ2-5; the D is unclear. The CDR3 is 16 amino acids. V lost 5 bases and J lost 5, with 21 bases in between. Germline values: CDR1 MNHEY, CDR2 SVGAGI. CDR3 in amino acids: CASSDPRQVGLETQYF. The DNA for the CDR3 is TGTGCCAGCAGTGACCCCCGGCAGGTTGGATTGGAGACCCAGTACTTC.

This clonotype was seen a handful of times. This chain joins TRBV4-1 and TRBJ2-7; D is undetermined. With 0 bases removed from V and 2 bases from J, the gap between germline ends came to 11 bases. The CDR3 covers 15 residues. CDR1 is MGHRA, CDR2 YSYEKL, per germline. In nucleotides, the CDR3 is TGCGCCAGCAGCCAAGATGCCCTGACCACCTACGAGCAGTACTTC. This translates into CASSQDALTTYEQYF.

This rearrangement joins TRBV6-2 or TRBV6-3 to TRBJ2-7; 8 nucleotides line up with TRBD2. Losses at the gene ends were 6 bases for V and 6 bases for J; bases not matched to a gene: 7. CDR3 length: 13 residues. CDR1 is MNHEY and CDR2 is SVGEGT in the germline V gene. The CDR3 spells CASRTGTSAEQYV. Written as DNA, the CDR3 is TGTGCCAGCAGAACCGGGACTAGTGCCGAGCAGTACGTC.

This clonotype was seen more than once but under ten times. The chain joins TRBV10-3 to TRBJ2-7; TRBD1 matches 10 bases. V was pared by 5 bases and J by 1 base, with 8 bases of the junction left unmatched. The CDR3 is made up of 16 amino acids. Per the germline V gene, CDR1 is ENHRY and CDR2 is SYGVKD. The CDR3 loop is CAISSGDRGGSYEQYF. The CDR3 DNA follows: TGTGCCATCAGTTCAGGGGACAGGGGCGGATCCTACGAGCAGTACTTC.

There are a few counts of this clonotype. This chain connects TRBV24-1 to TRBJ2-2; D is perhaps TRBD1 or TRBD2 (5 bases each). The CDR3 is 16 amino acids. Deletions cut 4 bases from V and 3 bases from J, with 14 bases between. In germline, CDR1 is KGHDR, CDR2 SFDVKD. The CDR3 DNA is TGTGCCACCAGTGACCGAACCGGGACGGACACCGGGGAGCTGTTTTTT. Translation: CATSDRTGTDTGELFF.

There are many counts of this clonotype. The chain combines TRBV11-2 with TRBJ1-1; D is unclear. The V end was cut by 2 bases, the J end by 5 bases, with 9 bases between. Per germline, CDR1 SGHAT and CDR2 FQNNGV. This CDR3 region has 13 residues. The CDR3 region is CASSLSVQTEAFF. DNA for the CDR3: TGTGCCAGCAGCTTATCTGTCCAAACTGAAGCTTTCTTT. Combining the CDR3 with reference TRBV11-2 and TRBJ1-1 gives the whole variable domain EAGVAQSPRYKIIEKRQSVAFWCNPISGHATLYWYQQILGQGPKLLIQFQNNGVVDDSQLPKDRFSAERLKGVDSTLKIQPAKLEDSAVYLCASSLSVQTEAFFGQGTRLTVV.

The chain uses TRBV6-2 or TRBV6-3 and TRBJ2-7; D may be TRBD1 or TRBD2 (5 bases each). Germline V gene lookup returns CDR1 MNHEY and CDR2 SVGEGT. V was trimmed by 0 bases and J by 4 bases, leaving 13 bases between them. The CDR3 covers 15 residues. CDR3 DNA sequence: TGTGCCAGCAGTTACTCTCCGAGGGGTCCGTACGAGCAGTACGTC. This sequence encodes CASSYSPRGPYEQYV.

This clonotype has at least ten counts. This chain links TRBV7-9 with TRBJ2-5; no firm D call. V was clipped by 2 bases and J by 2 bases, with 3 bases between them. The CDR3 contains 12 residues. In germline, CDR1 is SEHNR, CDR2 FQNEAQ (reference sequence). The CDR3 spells CASSLIQETQYF. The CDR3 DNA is TGTGCCAGCAGCTTAATACAAGAGACCCAGTACTTC.

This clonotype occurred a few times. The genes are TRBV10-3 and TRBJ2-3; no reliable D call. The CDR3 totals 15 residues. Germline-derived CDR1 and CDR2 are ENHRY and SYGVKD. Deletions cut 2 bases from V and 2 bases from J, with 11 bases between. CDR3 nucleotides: TGTGCCATCAGTGAGGACTGGACCTTCACAGATACGCAGTATTTT. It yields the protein CAISEDWTFTDTQYF.

The CDR3 sequence is CASSPRTSGRAGSVYNEQFF. CDR3 in DNA: TGTGCCAGCAGTCCCCGGACTAGCGGGAGGGCCGGGTCGGTATACAATGAGCAGTTCTTC. The chain recombines TRBV12-3 or TRBV12-4 with TRBJ2-1; 15 nucleotides line up with TRBD2. The CDR3 totals 20 residues. J gave up 4 bases and V 5 bases, and 15 bases lay outside the gene matches.

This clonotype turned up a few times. The DNA for the CDR3 is TGTGCCAGCAGCTTAGACGAACAGCCCCAGCATTTT. Translation: CASSLDEQPQHF. This sequence joins TRBV7-9 and TRBJ1-5; D is uncertain. This CDR3 comprises 12 residues. Germline V gives CDR1 SEHNR, CDR2 FQNEAQ (reference sequence). Trimming removed 1 base from V and 7 bases from J, with 5 bases in between.

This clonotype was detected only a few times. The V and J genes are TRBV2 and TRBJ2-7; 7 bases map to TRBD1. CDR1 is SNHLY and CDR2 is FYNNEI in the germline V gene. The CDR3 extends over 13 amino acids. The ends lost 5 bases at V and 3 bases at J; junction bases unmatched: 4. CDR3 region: CASSKQGNYEQYF. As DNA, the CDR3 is TGTGCCAGCAGTAAACAGGGGAACTACGAGCAGTACTTC.

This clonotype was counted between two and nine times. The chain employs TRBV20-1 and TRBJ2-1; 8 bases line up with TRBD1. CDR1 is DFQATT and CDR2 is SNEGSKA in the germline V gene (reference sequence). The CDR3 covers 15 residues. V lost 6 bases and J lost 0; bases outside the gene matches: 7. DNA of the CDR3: TGCAGTGCGACAGGGGCCGCGGGCTCCTACAATGAGCAGTTCTTC. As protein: CSATGAAGSYNEQFF.

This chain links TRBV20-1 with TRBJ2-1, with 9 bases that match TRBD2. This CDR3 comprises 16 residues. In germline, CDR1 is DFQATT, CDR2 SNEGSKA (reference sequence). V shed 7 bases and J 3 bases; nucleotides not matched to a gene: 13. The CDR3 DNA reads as TGCAGTGTCTCAGAGCGGGAGGCCGTCTTCTACAATGAGCAGTTCTTC. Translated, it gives CSVSEREAVFYNEQFF.